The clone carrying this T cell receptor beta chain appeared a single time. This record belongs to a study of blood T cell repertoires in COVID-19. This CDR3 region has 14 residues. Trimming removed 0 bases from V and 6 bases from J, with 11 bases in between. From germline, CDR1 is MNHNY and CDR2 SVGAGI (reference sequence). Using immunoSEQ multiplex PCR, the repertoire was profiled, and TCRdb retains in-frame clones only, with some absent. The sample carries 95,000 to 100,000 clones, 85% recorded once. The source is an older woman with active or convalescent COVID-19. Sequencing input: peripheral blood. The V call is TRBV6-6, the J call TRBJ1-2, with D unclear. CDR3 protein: CASSYSLKKDGYTF. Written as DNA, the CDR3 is TGTGCCAGCAGTTACTCCCTAAAAAAAGATGGCTACACCTTC.